Shown below are 9 T cell receptor beta chains from a single sample sequenced in a study of shared clonotypes between healthy human individuals. Assay used: immunoSEQ multiplex PCR; TCRdb lists only in-frame clones, some missing. The data contain nearly 2 million clones, approximately 94% of them singletons. CD45RO-negative, CCR7-selected cells formed the naive CD8 fraction, which excluded terminally differentiated effector memory CD45RA+ cells. Input material: naive CD8+ T cells sorted from blood. Receptor source: a man aged 18 to 29 in good health.

The V and J genes are TRBV11-2 and TRBJ2-2, with D maybe TRBD1 (5 bases). Germline V gene sequence: CDR1 SGHAT, CDR2 FQNNGV. The CDR3 loop spans 18 amino acids. Trimming stripped 1 base from V and 0 bases from J, with 15 bases between. The CDR3 nucleotides read TGTGCCAGCAGCTTAGGTCCTAGGACATATACGAACACCGGGGAGCTGTTTTTT. Its translation: CASSLGPRTYTNTGELFF.

The rearrangement joins TRBV27 to TRBJ1-5; TRBD1 is a possible D gene (5 bases). The CDR3 sequence is 12 residues long. Trimming removed 0 bases from V and 8 bases from J, with 5 bases in between. Germline CDR1 and CDR2: MNHEY and SMNVEV (reference sequence). Here the CDR3 reads CASSLSGEPQHF. The CDR3, as DNA: TGTGCCAGCAGTTTATCAGGGGAGCCCCAGCATTTT.

For this clone: Other DNA sequences from this sample encode an identical CDR3 as well. The gene calls are TRBV29-1 and TRBJ2-7; D might be TRBD2 (5 bases). The CDR3 runs 13 residues. Trimming removed 3 bases at V and 2 bases at J, with 11 bases between. Germline assignment: CDR1 SQVTM and CDR2 ANQGSEA. CDR3 sequence: CSVDFGDAYEQYF. CDR3 nucleotides: TGCAGCGTTGATTTCGGGGATGCCTACGAGCAGTACTTC.

The chain recombines TRBV7-9 with TRBJ2-5; the D is unclear. This CDR3 contains 16 residues. CDR1 and CDR2 (germline): SEHNR, FQNEAQ (reference sequence). Trimming left V 5 bases short and J 4 bases short, with 20 bases between. This CDR3 is CASSLPGHSPGETQYF. CDR3 DNA sequence: TGTGCCAGCAGCCTCCCCGGGCACTCCCCGGGAGAGACCCAGTACTTC.

The rearrangement uses TRBV5-6 and TRBJ2-7; the D call may be TRBD1 or TRBD2 (5 bases each). The CDR3 is made up of 13 amino acids. Germline V gene lookup returns CDR1 SGHDT and CDR2 YYEEEE. Trimming stripped 0 bases from V and 4 bases from J, with 8 bases between. The CDR3 nucleotides are TGTGCCAGCAGCTTGGCAGAGGGGTACGAGCAGTACTTC. The encoded protein is CASSLAEGYEQYF.

This clone was observed once. The chain combines TRBV9 with TRBJ2-7; maybe TRBD2 (5 bases). The V and J ends lost 4 bases and 0 bases respectively, with 14 bases between them. This CDR3 has 15 residues. Germline CDR1 is SGDLS and CDR2 is YYNGEE. For the CDR3, the DNA is TGTGCCAGCAGCCCCGGACTCTCGAGCTCCTACGAGCAGTACTTC. This codes for CASSPGLSSSYEQYF.

The chain recombines TRBV19 with TRBJ2-7; tentatively, D is TRBD1 or TRBD2 (5 bases each). The V end lost 5 bases, the J end lost 6 bases, and 17 bases lay between the germline ends. The CDR3 is made up of 14 amino acids. CDR1 LNHDA and CDR2 SQIVND come from the germline V gene (reference sequence). CDR3 bases: TGTGCCAGTAGTGACCGGGACCGGAGGCTCGAGCAGTACTTC. As protein: CASSDRDRRLEQYF.

As to this clone: Other nucleotide sequences in the sample specify the same CDR3. The chain carries TRBV28 and TRBJ1-5, with D unresolved. CDR3 length equals 14 residues. Germline-derived CDR1 and CDR2 are MDHEN and SYDVKM. V was shortened by 2 bases and J by 4 bases, with 9 bases between the two germline ends. The CDR3 region has the DNA TGTGCCAGCAGTTTAGAGGGTTGGAATCAGCCCCAGCATTTT. It codes for CASSLEGWNQPQHF.

The chain carries TRBV27 and TRBJ1-6; 10 bases agree with TRBD1. Germline CDR1 and CDR2: MNHEY and SMNVEV (reference sequence). The ends lost 6 bases at V and 10 bases at J; junction bases unmatched: 6. The CDR3 totals 14 residues. The CDR3 coding sequence is TGTGCCAGCAGATCCGGGACAGGGGAATCACCCCTCCACTTT. It codes for CASRSGTGESPLHF.